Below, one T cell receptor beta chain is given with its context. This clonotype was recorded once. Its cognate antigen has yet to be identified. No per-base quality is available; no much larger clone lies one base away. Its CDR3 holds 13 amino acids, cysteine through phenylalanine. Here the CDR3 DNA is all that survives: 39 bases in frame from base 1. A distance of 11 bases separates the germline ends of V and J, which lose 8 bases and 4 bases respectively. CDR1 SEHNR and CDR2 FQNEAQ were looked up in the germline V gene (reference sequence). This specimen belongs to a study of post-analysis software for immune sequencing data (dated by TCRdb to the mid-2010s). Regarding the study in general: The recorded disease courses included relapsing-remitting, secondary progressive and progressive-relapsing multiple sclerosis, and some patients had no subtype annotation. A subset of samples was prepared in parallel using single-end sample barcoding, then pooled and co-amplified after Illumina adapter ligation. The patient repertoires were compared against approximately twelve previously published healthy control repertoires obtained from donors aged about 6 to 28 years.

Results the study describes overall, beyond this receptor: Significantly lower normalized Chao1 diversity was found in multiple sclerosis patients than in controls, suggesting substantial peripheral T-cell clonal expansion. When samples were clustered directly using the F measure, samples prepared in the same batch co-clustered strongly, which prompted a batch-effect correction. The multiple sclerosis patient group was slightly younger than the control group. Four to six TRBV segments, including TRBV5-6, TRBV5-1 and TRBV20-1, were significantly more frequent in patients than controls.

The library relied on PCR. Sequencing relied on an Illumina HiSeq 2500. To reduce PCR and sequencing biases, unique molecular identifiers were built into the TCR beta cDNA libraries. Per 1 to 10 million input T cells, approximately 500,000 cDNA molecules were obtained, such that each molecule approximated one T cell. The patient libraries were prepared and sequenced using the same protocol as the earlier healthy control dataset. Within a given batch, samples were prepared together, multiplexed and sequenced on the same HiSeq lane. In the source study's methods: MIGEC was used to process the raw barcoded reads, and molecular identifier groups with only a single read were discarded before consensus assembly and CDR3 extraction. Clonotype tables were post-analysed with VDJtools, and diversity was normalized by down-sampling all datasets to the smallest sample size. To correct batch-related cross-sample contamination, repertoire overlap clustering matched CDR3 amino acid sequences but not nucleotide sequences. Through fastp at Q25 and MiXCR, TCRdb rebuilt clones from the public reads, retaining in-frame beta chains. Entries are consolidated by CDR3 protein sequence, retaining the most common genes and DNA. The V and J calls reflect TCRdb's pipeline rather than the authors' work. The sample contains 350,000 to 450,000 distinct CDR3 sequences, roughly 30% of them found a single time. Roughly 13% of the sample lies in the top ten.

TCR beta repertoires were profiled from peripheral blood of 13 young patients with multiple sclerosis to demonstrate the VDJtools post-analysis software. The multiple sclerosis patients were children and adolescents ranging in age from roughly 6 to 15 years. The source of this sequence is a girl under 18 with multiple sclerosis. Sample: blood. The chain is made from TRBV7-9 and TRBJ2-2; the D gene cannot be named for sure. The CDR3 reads CASLADGTGELFF. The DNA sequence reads TGTGCCAGCCTGGCGGATGGCACCGGGGAGCTGTTTTTT.